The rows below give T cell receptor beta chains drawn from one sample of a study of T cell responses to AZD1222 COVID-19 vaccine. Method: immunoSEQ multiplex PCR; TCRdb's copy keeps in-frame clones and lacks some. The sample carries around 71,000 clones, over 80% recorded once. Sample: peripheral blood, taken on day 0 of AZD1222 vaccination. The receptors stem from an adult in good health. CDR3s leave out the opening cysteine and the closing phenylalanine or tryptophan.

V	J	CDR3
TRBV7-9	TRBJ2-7	ASSWGDYEQY
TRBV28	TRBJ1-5	ASSLGGSGNQPQH
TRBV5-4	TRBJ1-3	ASSQGGKIGSGNTIY
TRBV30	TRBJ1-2	AWSPGQHGYT
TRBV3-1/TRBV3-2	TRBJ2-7	ASSQAGGRASYEQY
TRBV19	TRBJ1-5	ASSPQRVGSNQPQH
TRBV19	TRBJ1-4	ASSGSGGTNEKLF
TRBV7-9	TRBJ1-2	ASSSDRRGRLGYT
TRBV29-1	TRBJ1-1	SYKSSEAF
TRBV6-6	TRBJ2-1	ASSYSNSAYNEQF
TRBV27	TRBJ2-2	ASSPRTSNGELF
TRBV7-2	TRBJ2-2	ASSLRAYGLAGGSGELF
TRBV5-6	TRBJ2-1	ASSEQGRSYNEQF
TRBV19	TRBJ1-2	ASRGDTTYGYT
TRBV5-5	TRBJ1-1	ASSLWGGSNTEAF
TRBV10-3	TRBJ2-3	AHRPGSPTTDTQY
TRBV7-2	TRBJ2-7	ASSPNAGYPEQY
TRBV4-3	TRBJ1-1	ASSQEYRGPNTEAF
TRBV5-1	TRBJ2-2	ASSRTSLITNTGELF
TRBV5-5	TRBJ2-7	ASSLVWGRGEQY
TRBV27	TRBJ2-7	ASRPGLAGYEQY
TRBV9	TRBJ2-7	ASSPRGTASYEQY
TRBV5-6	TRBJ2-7	TSSRGTSYEQY
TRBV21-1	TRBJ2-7	ASSKPFRLVGSGISYEQY
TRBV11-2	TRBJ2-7	ASSWTASGTYEQY
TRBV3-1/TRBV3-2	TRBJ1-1	ASNSRGTGVDSEAF
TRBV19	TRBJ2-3	ASSLTGAARTDTQY
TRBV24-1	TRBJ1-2	ATSDFLSFGGYT
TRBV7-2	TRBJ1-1	ASSLYVGPNTEAF
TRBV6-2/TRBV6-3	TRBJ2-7	ASSRSHLGYEQY
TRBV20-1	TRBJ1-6	SASAGTGINSPLH
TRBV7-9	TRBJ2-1	ASSFPGGKNEQF
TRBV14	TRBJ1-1	ASSHAGGLNTEAF
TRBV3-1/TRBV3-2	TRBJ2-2	ASSVASNTGELF
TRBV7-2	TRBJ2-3	ASSFGPPRTDTQY
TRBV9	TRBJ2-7	ASSVAAQGVENEQY
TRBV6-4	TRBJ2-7	ASSDPRIAGGPNEQY
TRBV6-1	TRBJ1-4	ASSETGEVRKLF
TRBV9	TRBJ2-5	ASSAGVQETQY
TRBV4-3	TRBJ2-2	ASSRQTGANTGELF
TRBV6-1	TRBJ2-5	ASSEVRASSQETQY
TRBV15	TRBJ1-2	ATSRGQAATLYGYT
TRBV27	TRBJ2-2	AVRRWDRPTGELF
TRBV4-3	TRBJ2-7	ASSQEYAAQWMTYEQY
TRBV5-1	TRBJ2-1	ASSLVGLAGNEQF
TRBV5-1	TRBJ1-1	ASSPGRSNTEAF
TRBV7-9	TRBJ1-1	ASSPKGGPNTEAF
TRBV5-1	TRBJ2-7	ASSGPPTYEQY